This T cell receptor (beta chain) was recorded in a study of breast tumors, draining lymph nodes, adjacent tissues. In germline, CDR1 is MNHEY, CDR2 SVGAGI. This CDR3 has 15 amino acids. MiXCR was run by TCRdb on the multiplex PCR reads, yielding one entry per CDR3 protein. Here the sample spans 180,000 or so distinct CDR3 sequences, roughly 29% being singletons. Breast cancer patients provided tissue from their axillary draining lymph nodes. Findings of the study overall: Compared with lymph nodes, tumors were less diverse; compared with nontumor tissue, more. Data only fit, rather than demonstrated, lymph node origin of most tumor T cells. Tumor and nontumor repertoires were significantly more similar in luminal-like than in basal-like breast cancer.

Remarks on this clonotype: Its cognate antigen is unknown. This may stem from a read error, because a much larger clone lies one nucleotide away.

This TCR came from a female donor with breast cancer. Some clones in this sample may be carry-over from other donors' samples. Sequencing used axillary lymph node tissue. The chain has TRBV6-5 and TRBJ1-5; D ambiguous. The DNA for the CDR3 is TGTGCCAGCAGTTACGAGCCACCCGAAGAACAGCCCCGGCATTTT. Translating it yields CASSYEPPEEQPRHF.